Presented here are 29 T cell receptor beta chains from one specimen sequenced in a study of CD8 T cells in ankylosing spondylitis. Their antigens are not known. TCRdb analysed the 5' RACE reads with MiXCR anew, one entry per CDR3 protein. The data show 650,000 to 800,000 distinct CDR3 sequences, roughly 20% seen once. Notes on the study in general: Several highly homologous variants made up a TCR beta motif, and this motif appeared characteristic of ankylosing spondylitis blood.

Sequenced: blood, either unsorted or a sorted T cell fraction (not recorded which). These receptor sequences come from a male donor with ankylosing spondylitis.

Points on this clonotype: Its ends do not fully match the called genes, so a read error is possible. The genes are TRBV7-9 and TRBJ2-3; 7 nucleotides match TRBD2. CDR1 is SEHNR and CDR2 is FQNEAQ in the germline V gene (reference sequence). CDR3 length: 14 amino acids. CDR3 in DNA: TGTGCCAGCAGCCTACCACCCCTAGCGGCCAAGGGGTCTTTT. As protein: CASSLPPLAAKGSF.

CDR3 sequence: CASTTTVGEDEKLFF. For the CDR3, the DNA is TGTGCCAGCACCACAACCGTGGGGGAGGATGAAAAACTGTTTTTT. V and J are TRBV12-3 or TRBV12-4 and TRBJ1-4, with D perhaps TRBD1 (5 bases). The CDR3 contains 15 residues. The germline V and J ends were trimmed by 7 bases and 6 bases, with 18 bases remaining between them.

The gene calls are TRBV19 and TRBJ1-1, with no clear D. The germline V gene has CDR1 LNHDA and CDR2 SQIVND (reference sequence). V was cut by 4 bases and J by 1 base, with 10 bases left in between. The CDR3 contains 14 residues. The CDR3 nucleotides read TGTGCCAGTAGTACGCCCGGCTGGAACACTGAAGCTTTCTTT. The encoded protein is CASSTPGWNTEAFF.

The sample holds a few counts of this clonotype. The chain recombines TRBV2 with TRBJ2-6; a possible D gene is TRBD2 (6 bases). The ends were cut back, 6 bases at V and 1 base at J, with 16 bases in the middle. The CDR3 has 17 amino acids. Germline V gene data show CDR1 as SNHLY and CDR2 as FYNNEI. For the CDR3, the DNA is TGTGCCAGCAGCTGGCTCGGAGGGGATTCTGGGGCCAACGTCCTGACTTTC. Translation: CASSWLGGDSGANVLTF.

J is TRBJ1-6 and V is TRBV10-3, with TRBD1 as a possible D gene (6 bases). With 0 bases removed from V and 6 bases from J, the gap between germline ends came to 9 bases. Germline assignment: CDR1 ENHRY and CDR2 SYGVKD. CDR3 length: 15 residues. The CDR3 sequence is CAISESGGPNSPLHF. DNA for the CDR3: TGTGCCATCAGTGAGTCGGGGGGCCCTAATTCACCCCTCCACTTT.

The CDR3 sequence is CASSTGTGAPGELFF. DNA for the CDR3: TGTGCCAGCAGCACCGGGACAGGAGCTCCCGGGGAGCTGTTTTTT. The gene calls are TRBV6-1 and TRBJ2-2, with 8 bases fitting TRBD1. Per the germline V gene, CDR1 is MNHNS and CDR2 is SASEGT. The V segment lost 6 bases and the J segment 6 bases; nucleotides outside the gene matches: 9. This CDR3 is built from 15 residues.

The chain recombines TRBV10-3 with TRBJ2-3; the match to TRBD2 covers 15 bases. V trimming: 3 bases; J trimming: 6 bases; junction bases outside the gene matches: 7. Germline-derived CDR1 and CDR2 are ENHRY and SYGVKD. The CDR3 runs to 17 residues. Here the CDR3 DNA reads TGTGCCATCAGTGACCCCGGGACTAGCGGGAGGTTGGATACGCAGTATTTT. The encoded protein is CAISDPGTSGRLDTQYF.

This clonotype was counted between two and nine times. The chain employs TRBV27 and TRBJ2-3; the D gene is possibly TRBD1 (6 bases). Germline-derived CDR1 and CDR2 are MNHEY and SMNVEV (reference sequence). The CDR3 is 14 residues long. V lost 0 bases and J lost 7, with 11 bases in between. The CDR3 loop is CASSLSRRGNTQYF. Written as DNA, the CDR3 is TGTGCCAGCAGTTTATCTAGAAGGGGGAATACGCAGTATTTT.

The genes are TRBV14 and TRBJ1-1; D is ambiguous. The V gene lost 4 bases and the J gene lost 5 bases, with 20 bases spanning the gap. CDR3 length: 16 residues. Per germline, CDR1 SGHDN and CDR2 FVKESK. The CDR3 DNA is TGTGCCAGCAGCCCCTATATGACACCCACGGGGACTGAAGCTTTCTTT. Protein product: CASSPYMTPTGTEAFF.

This clonotype was counted only a few times. The genes are TRBV6-5 and TRBJ1-4; D unclear. CDR1 and CDR2 (germline): MNHEY, SVGAGI. Trimming cost V 0 bases and J 5 bases, with 7 bases left between them. The CDR3 covers 14 residues. CDR3 coding DNA: TGTGCCAGCAGTTACTCCGGGAAGAATGAAAAACTGTTTTTT. Its translation is CASSYSGKNEKLFF.

This clonotype was picked up a small number of times. The chain links TRBV7-9 to TRBJ1-5; D remains ambiguous. CDR1 and CDR2 from the germline V gene are SEHNR and FQNEAQ (reference sequence). The germline V and J ends were trimmed by 1 base and 0 bases, with 4 bases remaining between them. The CDR3 loop spans 14 amino acids. CDR3 nucleotides: TGTGCCAGCAGCTTAGAGGATAGCAATCAGCCCCAGCATTTT. This translates into CASSLEDSNQPQHF.

This clonotype was seen only a few times. This chain links TRBV25-1 with TRBJ2-5; no clear D. CDR3 length: 14 residues. Germline assignment: CDR1 MGHDK and CDR2 SYGVNS. With 5 bases removed from V and 2 bases from J, the gap between germline ends came to 12 bases. CDR3 sequence reads: CASSNPGTQETQYF. The DNA of the CDR3 is TGTGCCAGCAGTAACCCGGGCACACAAGAGACCCAGTACTTC.

The chain joins TRBV6-1 to TRBJ1-5, with D perhaps matching TRBD1 (5 bases). The CDR3 runs 13 residues. The V end was cut by 6 bases, the J end by 7 bases, with 13 bases between. CDR1 is MNHNS, CDR2 SASEGT, per germline. The CDR3 spells CASRWGGGQPQHF. The CDR3 DNA reads as TGTGCCAGCAGGTGGGGGGGAGGACAGCCCCAGCATTTT.

There are a few counts of this clonotype. The chain combines TRBV12-3 or TRBV12-4 with TRBJ2-7; 8 bases fit TRBD2. Losses at the gene ends were 3 bases for V and 4 bases for J; bases not matched to a gene: 5. The CDR3 spans 14 residues. DNA of the CDR3: TGTGCCAGCAGTTTTTCGTCGGGAGGGTACGAGCAGTACTTC. It yields the protein CASSFSSGGYEQYF.

This clonotype showed up just once. This chain links TRBV21-1 with TRBJ1-2; TRBD1, the D gene given by the table, was not confirmed from the DNA. TRBV21-1 has pseudogene status. The CDR3 length is 15 residues. CDR3 in amino acids: CASSKRSGTDYGYTF. CDR3 in DNA: TGTGCCAGCAGCAAAAGGAGCGGGACAGATTATGGCTACACCTTC.

This clonotype was counted between two and nine times. The chain recombines TRBV6-5 with TRBJ2-7; 8 bases map to TRBD1. J lost 1 base, V lost 0 bases, and 14 bases had no gene match. Germline CDR1 and CDR2: MNHEY and SVGAGI. This CDR3 has 19 residues. The CDR3 DNA reads as TGTGCCAGCAGTTACTCTCCAATCAACCTGGACAGGGAGTCCTACGAGCAGTACTTC. This codes for CASSYSPINLDRESYEQYF.

This chain connects TRBV7-2 to TRBJ1-6; weak D call: TRBD1 (5 bases). The V and J ends lost 6 bases and 3 bases respectively, with 15 bases between them. The CDR3 is 16 amino acids. Germline CDR1 and CDR2: SGHTA and FQGNSA. The CDR3 DNA sequence: TGTGCCAGCAGTTCCATTAGGGGTTTCTATAATTCACCCCTCCACTTT. Translation: CASSSIRGFYNSPLHF.

The V call is TRBV11-2, the J call TRBJ2-2; a possible D gene is TRBD1 (6 bases). V shed 2 bases and J shed 5 bases, with 9 bases lying between them. The CDR3 length is 14 residues. CDR1 SGHAT and CDR2 FQNNGV come from the germline V gene. The CDR3 DNA is TGTGCCAGCAGCTTACCAGGGGTAACCGGGGAGCTGTTTTTT. Protein sequence: CASSLPGVTGELFF.

This sequence joins TRBV2 and TRBJ2-5; tentative D call: TRBD2 (6 bases). The CDR3 is made up of 13 amino acids. Germline values: CDR1 SNHLY, CDR2 FYNNEI. With 7 bases removed from V and 2 bases from J, the gap between germline ends came to 11 bases. The CDR3 sequence is CASNGREQETQYF. CDR3 DNA sequence: TGTGCCAGCAACGGGCGGGAACAAGAGACCCAGTACTTC.

The V gene is TRBV7-9, the J gene TRBJ2-5; 9 bases are a match to TRBD2. The trim removed 0 bases at V and 4 bases at J, leaving 6 bases unmatched. CDR3 length: 16 residues. Germline V CDR1 and CDR2: SEHNR, FQNEAQ (reference sequence). The CDR3 DNA reads TGTGCCAGCAGCTTAGCTGGGACTAGCCAGGGAGAGACCCAGTACTTC. This translates into CASSLAGTSQGETQYF.

The rearrangement links TRBV3-1 to TRBJ1-2, with 7 bases lining up with TRBD1. The germline V gene has CDR1 LGHDT and CDR2 YNNKEL (reference sequence). The V and J ends lost 5 bases and 2 bases, in that order; junction bases with no gene match: 26. The CDR3 has 21 amino acids. This CDR3 is CASSSRLLNRGGSRANYGYTF. CDR3 nucleotide sequence: TGTGCCAGCAGCTCCCGCCTTTTAAACAGGGGCGGTTCAAGGGCCAACTATGGCTACACCTTC.

This clonotype was seen more than once but under ten times. The chain recombines TRBV28 with TRBJ1-5; tentatively, D is TRBD1 (6 bases). Germline CDR1 is MDHEN and CDR2 is SYDVKM. V lost 5 bases and J 6 bases, leaving 14 bases between the germline ends. This CDR3 is 14 amino acids long. CDR3 sequence (DNA): TGTGCCAGCAGTACGCGAACAGGGCTTCAGCCCCAGCATTTT. Its protein product is CASSTRTGLQPQHF. Full variable domain (remainder filled in from reference TRBV28 and TRBJ1-5): DVKVTQSSRYLVKRTGEKVFLECVQDMDHENMFWYRQDPGLGLRLIYFSYDVKMKEKGDIPEGYSVSREKKERFSLILESASTNQTSMYLCASSTRTGLQPQHFGDGTRLSIL.

This clonotype was counted a few times. CDR3 in amino acids: CASSLASGRGEQFF. The CDR3 DNA is TGCGCCAGCAGCTTGGCTAGCGGGAGAGGTGAGCAGTTCTTC. The V and J genes are TRBV5-1 and TRBJ2-1, with 10 bases identical to TRBD2. The V segment lost 0 bases and the J segment 9 bases; nucleotides outside the gene matches: 3. This CDR3 is 14 amino acids long. The V gene's germline CDR1 is SGHRS and CDR2 YFSETQ.

This clonotype was detected only a few times. V and J are TRBV29-1 and TRBJ2-7; 7 positions agree with TRBD2. Germline V CDR1 and CDR2: SQVTM, ANQGSEA. The CDR3 spans 14 residues. J lost 3 bases, V lost 4 bases, and 9 bases had no gene match. Here the CDR3 reads CSVGLLGGDYEQYF. CDR3 nucleotides: TGCAGCGTTGGTCTCTTGGGAGGGGACTACGAGCAGTACTTC.

This clonotype was picked up many times. The genes are TRBV27 and TRBJ2-7; D is undetermined. Germline lookup yields CDR1 MNHEY and CDR2 SMNVEV (reference sequence). This CDR3 region has 14 residues. V was shortened by 2 bases and J by 2 bases, with 10 bases between the two germline ends. Here the CDR3 DNA reads TGTGCCAGCAGTTTAGCTGGCTTGACCTACGAGCAGTACTTC. Protein: CASSLAGLTYEQYF.

Ten or more counts support this clonotype. The V gene is TRBV20-1, the J gene TRBJ2-2; 12 bases agree with TRBD2. This CDR3 has 16 residues. Germline V lookup: CDR1 DFQATT, CDR2 SNEGSKA (reference sequence). V lost 5 bases, J lost 3 bases, and 7 bases stayed unmatched. The CDR3 DNA reads TGCAGTGCTGTCTACCTAGCGGGAGGGGACACCGGGGAGCTGTTTTTT. This sequence encodes CSAVYLAGGDTGELFF.

This chain uses TRBV7-3 with TRBJ2-1; 14 nucleotides match TRBD2. V was clipped by 5 bases and J by 10 bases; unmatched bases: 7. The CDR3 is 15 amino acids. The germline CDR1 and CDR2 sequences are SGHTA and FQGTGA. DNA of the CDR3: TGTGCCAGCAGCGAGGGACTAGCGGGAGTCAACGAGCAGTTCTTC. Its translation is CASSEGLAGVNEQFF.

This clonotype has a handful of counts. The rearrangement joins TRBV30 to TRBJ2-5; TRBD1 aligns across 9 bases. Germline-derived CDR1 and CDR2 are GTSNPN and SVGIG (reference sequence). The CDR3 spans 17 residues. Trimming at V came to 2 bases and at J to 0 bases, leaving 10 bases not matched to a gene. CDR3 bases: TGTGCCTGGAGTTCCCCTTGGGACAGGGCGAACCAAGAGACCCAGTACTTC. Its translation is CAWSSPWDRANQETQYF.

The chain recombines TRBV11-2 with TRBJ2-1; D might be TRBD2 (7 bases). CDR3 length: 14 residues. The germline V gene has CDR1 SGHAT and CDR2 FQNNGV. V was pared by 4 bases and J by 9 bases, with 16 bases between. The CDR3 bases are TGTGCCAGCAGCTCCCTGGGGGGGCTGAGTGAGCAGTTCTTC. It encodes CASSSLGGLSEQFF.